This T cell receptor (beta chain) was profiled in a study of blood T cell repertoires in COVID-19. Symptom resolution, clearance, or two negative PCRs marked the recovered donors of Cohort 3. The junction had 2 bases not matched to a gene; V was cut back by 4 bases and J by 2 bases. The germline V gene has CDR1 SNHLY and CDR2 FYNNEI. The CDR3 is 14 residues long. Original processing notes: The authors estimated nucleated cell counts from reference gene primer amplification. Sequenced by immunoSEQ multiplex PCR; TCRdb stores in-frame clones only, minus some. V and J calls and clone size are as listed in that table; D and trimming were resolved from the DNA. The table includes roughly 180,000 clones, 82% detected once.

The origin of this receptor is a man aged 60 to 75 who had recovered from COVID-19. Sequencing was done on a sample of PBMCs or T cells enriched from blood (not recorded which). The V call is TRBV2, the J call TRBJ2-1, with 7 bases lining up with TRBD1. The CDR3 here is CASSAQGAYNEQFF. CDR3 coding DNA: TGTGCCAGCAGTGCCCAGGGGGCCTACAATGAGCAGTTCTTC.